In its sample, the clone carrying this T cell receptor (beta chain) was seen many times. One entry per CDR3 protein results from TCRdb running MiXCR on the 5' RACE reads. Among a few hundred thousand distinct CDR3 sequences listed, 9.5% to 10% were seen once. This sample is drawn from a study of identical twins. The CDR3 runs to 12 residues. Germline V gene data show CDR1 as DFQATT and CDR2 as SNEGSKA (reference sequence). The V end was cut by 5 bases, the J end by 6 bases, with 14 bases between. The same data also went into a second study, on yellow fever vaccine responses in identical twins.

This clonotype was obtained from a woman between 18 and 29 years old in good health. Source material: PBMCs. The chain joins TRBV20-1 to TRBJ2-7; D gene unclear. CDR3 coding DNA: TGCAGTGCTTCCCTGGGCCCCCTCGAGCAGTACTTC. Amino acids: CSASLGPLEQYF.